The clone carrying this TCR beta chain was seen only a few times. The CDR3 runs to 15 residues. The germline V gene has CDR1 SQVTM and CDR2 ANQGSEA. The V and J ends lost 6 bases and 5 bases respectively, with 20 bases between them. Specified treatment: randomized to nivolumab then ipilimumab (arm A) or the reverse (arm B). DNA-damaging chemotherapy had not been given to any patient beforehand. PBMC sorting kept live CD3+CD8+ cells without CD19 or CD56. The data derive from a study of sequential checkpoint blockade in melanoma. In the study overall: Randomization was 1:1 between first-line nivolumab→ipilimumab and ipilimumab→nivolumab. After both sequences, patients received maintenance nivolumab.

Assay used: immunoSEQ multiplex PCR; TCRdb lists only in-frame clones, some missing. The table records 9,500 to 15,000 clones, about 79% of them present only once. The gene calls are TRBV29-1 and TRBJ2-1; a weak D match, TRBD2 (5 bases). This clonotype was sampled from a human donor with melanoma. The sample in question was CD8+ T cells sorted from blood (inferred from file names), obtained from a patient given nivolumab and ipilimumab in sequence. DNA of the CDR3: TGCAGCGTGGCGGGCGCCAGGAACACACACAATGAGCAGTTCTTC. Protein product: CSVAGARNTHNEQFF.